The 20 T cell receptor beta chains presented below share a single source sample, sequenced in a study of blood T cell repertoires in COVID-19. Generated by immunoSEQ multiplex PCR, the TCRdb table keeps only in-frame clones and is missing some. The sample contains about 44,000 clones, roughly 80% of which appear only once. Sequencing was performed on peripheral blood. These receptor sequences come from a human donor in a cohort sampled during active COVID-19.

The chain is built from TRBV5-1 and TRBJ1-3; 9 bases match TRBD1. V lost 4 bases to trimming and J lost 3 bases; unmatched junction nucleotides: 17. The CDR3 length is 19 residues. CDR1 is SGHRS, CDR2 YFSETQ, per germline. The CDR3 region has the DNA TGCGCCAGCAGCGCGGCCGGGACAGGGAGTTTAAGAAGTGGAAACACCATATATTTT. It yields the protein CASSAAGTGSLRSGNTIYF.

This clone appeared once. V and J are TRBV28 and TRBJ2-7; a possible D gene is TRBD2 (5 bases). Germline V gives CDR1 MDHEN, CDR2 SYDVKM. The V end was cut by 5 bases, the J end by 4 bases, with 18 bases between. CDR3 size: 15 residues. The DNA of the CDR3 is TGTGCCAGCAGTCCCCGGGAAGGACCCCTATACGAGCAGTACGTC. This gives the protein CASSPREGPLYEQYV.

The rearrangement links TRBV12-5 to TRBJ2-5; D is unresolved. Germline values: CDR1 LGHNT, CDR2 FRNRAP. The CDR3 has 10 amino acids. With 6 bases removed from V and 5 bases from J, the gap between germline ends came to 4 bases. The CDR3 bases are TGTGCTAGTGGGGAGGAGACCCAGTACTTC. Residues: CASGEETQYF.

The chain has TRBV6-2 or TRBV6-3 and TRBJ2-7, with TRBD1 matching over 8 bases. The length of the CDR3 is 12 residues. Germline CDR1 reads MNHEY; CDR2 reads SVGEGT. V trimming: 2 bases; J trimming: 7 bases; junction bases outside the gene matches: 1. As DNA, the CDR3 is TGTGCCAGCAGTTACGACAGGGGAGAGCAGTACGTC. Protein product: CASSYDRGEQYV.

This clone was detected only a few times. The genes are TRBV6-2 or TRBV6-3 and TRBJ2-1, with TRBD2 identical over 14 bases. Germline V gives CDR1 MNHEY, CDR2 SVGEGT. CDR3 length: 16 residues. J was trimmed by 10 bases and V by 0 bases; bases with no gene match: 5. CDR3 coding DNA: TGTGCCAGCAGTTACTCCGGACTAGCGGGGGGTGGGGAGCAGTTCTTC. Amino acid sequence: CASSYSGLAGGGEQFF.

This clone has a handful of counts. This chain joins TRBV7-7 and TRBJ2-5; 8 bases are shared with TRBD2. The V and J ends lost 5 bases and 4 bases, in that order; junction bases with no gene match: 3. The CDR3 totals 13 residues. The germline V gene has CDR1 SSHAT and CDR2 FNYEAQ (reference sequence). For the CDR3, the DNA is TGTGCCAGCAGCCCAACTAGCGGAGAGACCCAGTACTTC. Protein product: CASSPTSGETQYF.

V and J are TRBV3-1 (or the pseudogene TRBV3-2) and TRBJ1-2; TRBD1 aligns across 7 bases. Germline CDR1 is LGHDT and CDR2 is YNNKEL (reference sequence). This CDR3 is built from 13 residues. Losses at the gene ends were 8 bases for V and 5 bases for J; bases not matched to a gene: 8. For the CDR3, the DNA is TGTGCCAGCGGCCGGACAGGACCTTATGGCTACACCTTC. As protein: CASGRTGPYGYTF.

The genes are TRBV27 and TRBJ1-2; TRBD1 agrees at 10 bases. V lost 6 bases and J lost 8; bases outside the gene matches: 9. The CDR3 contains 14 residues. Germline assignment: CDR1 MNHEY and CDR2 SMNVEV (reference sequence). The CDR3 DNA reads as TGTGCCAGCAGATACGGGACAGGGGCGGAGGGCTACACCTTC. Amino acid sequence: CASRYGTGAEGYTF.

The chain uses TRBV28 and TRBJ1-2; D not certain. V lost 5 bases and J lost 2, with 15 bases in between. Germline CDR1 and CDR2: MDHEN and SYDVKM. The CDR3 covers 15 residues. CDR3: CASSAYSPVNYGYTF. The CDR3 coding sequence is TGTGCCAGCAGTGCATACAGTCCAGTGAACTATGGCTACACCTTC.

The V gene is TRBV24-1, the J gene TRBJ2-5, with D perhaps TRBD1 (6 bases). Germline V gene lookup returns CDR1 KGHDR and CDR2 SFDVKD. Between the trimmed V and J ends, which lost 3 bases and 5 bases, there was a span of 12 bases. This CDR3 is built from 14 residues. The CDR3 sequence is CATSDARGGETQYF. As DNA, the CDR3 is TGTGCCACCAGTGATGCCAGGGGTGGGGAGACCCAGTACTTC.

This chain links TRBV6-5 with TRBJ2-1, with D hard to call. This CDR3 has 15 amino acids. Germline values: CDR1 MNHEY, CDR2 SVGAGI. V was cut by 0 bases and J by 0 bases, with 6 bases left in between. CDR3 DNA sequence: TGTGCCAGCAGTTACTCACAGAGCTCCTACAATGAGCAGTTCTTC. Translation gives CASSYSQSSYNEQFF.

The chain links TRBV28 to TRBJ2-3, with D maybe TRBD2 (6 bases). Trimming left V 10 bases short and J 3 bases short, with 14 bases between. This CDR3 contains 13 residues. Per the germline V gene, CDR1 is MDHEN and CDR2 is SYDVKM. The CDR3 sequence is CANPCRGTDTQYF. The CDR3 DNA follows: TGTGCCAACCCTTGTCGGGGGACAGATACGCAGTATTTT.

The CDR3 DNA sequence: TGTGCCTGGAGTGTACTGGGAGGGGGGTACACAGATACGCAGTATTTT. It is translated as CAWSVLGGGYTDTQYF. The chain recombines TRBV30 with TRBJ2-3; D possibly corresponds to TRBD2 (7 bases). The CDR3 contains 16 residues. Deletions cut 0 bases from V and 2 bases from J, with 15 bases between. The germline V gene has CDR1 GTSNPN and CDR2 SVGIG (reference sequence).

The rearrangement joins TRBV30 to TRBJ1-2; 7 bases match TRBD1. Trimming at V came to 5 bases and at J to 4 bases, leaving 4 bases not matched to a gene. The CDR3 has 12 amino acids. The germline V gene has CDR1 GTSNPN and CDR2 SVGIG (reference sequence). The CDR3 reads CAWSGGGYGYTF. For the CDR3, the DNA is TGTGCCTGGTCAGGGGGTGGCTATGGCTACACCTTC.

The V call is TRBV6-5, the J call TRBJ2-7, with D possibly being TRBD1 (5 bases). From germline, CDR1 is MNHEY and CDR2 SVGAGI. Trimming pared 0 bases from V and 2 bases from J, leaving 11 bases between. The CDR3 has 15 residues. CDR3 coding DNA: TGTGCCAGCAGTTACTCTCCGGAAGGGGCCTACGAGCAGTACTTC. Translated: CASSYSPEGAYEQYF.

J is TRBJ1-1 and V is TRBV7-2; 7 bases align to TRBD1. The junction had 3 bases not matched to a gene; V was cut back by 1 base and J by 4 bases. The CDR3 length is 14 residues. Germline CDR1 and CDR2: SGHTA and FQGNSA. This chain's CDR3 is CASSLGSGGTEAFF. Written as DNA, the CDR3 is TGTGCCAGCAGCTTAGGATCAGGGGGCACTGAAGCTTTCTTT. Full variable domain (missing parts from reference TRBV7-2 and TRBJ1-1): GAGVSQSPSNKVTEKGKDVELRCDPISGHTALYWYRQSLGQGLEFLIYFQGNSAPDKSGLPSDRFSAERTGGSVSTLTIQRTQQEDSAVYLCASSLGSGGTEAFFGQGTRLTVV.

This clone was found a few times. The chain has TRBV19 and TRBJ2-3, with 8 bases matching TRBD2. This CDR3 is 16 amino acids long. Trimming removed 5 bases from V and 4 bases from J; junction bases left unmatched: 11. In germline, CDR1 is LNHDA, CDR2 SQIVND (reference sequence). CDR3 DNA sequence: TGTGCCAGTAGTCTCACGCCGGGGGGGGCCGCAGATACGCAGTATTTT. Translating it yields CASSLTPGGAADTQYF.

The chain recombines TRBV3-1 (or the pseudogene TRBV3-2) with TRBJ2-1; D not resolved. The germline V gene encodes CDR1 LGHDT and CDR2 YNNKEL (reference sequence). Deletions cut 0 bases from V and 3 bases from J, with 12 bases between. CDR3 length: 16 residues. The CDR3 coding sequence is TGTGCCAGCAGCCAAGATCGCGGCGGAGACTACAATGAGCAGTTCTTC. Protein: CASSQDRGGDYNEQFF.

CDR3 nucleotide sequence: TGTGCCAGCAGCTTAGGGGGCGGAGAAATAGAGACCCAGTACTTC. Its translation is CASSLGGGEIETQYF. This chain connects TRBV7-9 to TRBJ2-5; D is possibly TRBD1 (5 bases). The CDR3 covers 15 residues. Per germline, CDR1 SEHNR and CDR2 FQNEAQ (reference sequence). V was trimmed by 1 base and J by 4 bases, leaving 13 bases between them.

The chain employs TRBV7-2 and TRBJ1-6, with D uncertain. Germline V gene lookup returns CDR1 SGHTA and CDR2 FQGNSA. This CDR3 spans 13 amino acids. V was cut by 7 bases and J by 13 bases, with 17 bases left in between. In nucleotides, the CDR3 is TGTGCCAGCATCCCCGGGTCCCCGGGGCCCCTCCACTTT. Its translation: CASIPGSPGPLHF.